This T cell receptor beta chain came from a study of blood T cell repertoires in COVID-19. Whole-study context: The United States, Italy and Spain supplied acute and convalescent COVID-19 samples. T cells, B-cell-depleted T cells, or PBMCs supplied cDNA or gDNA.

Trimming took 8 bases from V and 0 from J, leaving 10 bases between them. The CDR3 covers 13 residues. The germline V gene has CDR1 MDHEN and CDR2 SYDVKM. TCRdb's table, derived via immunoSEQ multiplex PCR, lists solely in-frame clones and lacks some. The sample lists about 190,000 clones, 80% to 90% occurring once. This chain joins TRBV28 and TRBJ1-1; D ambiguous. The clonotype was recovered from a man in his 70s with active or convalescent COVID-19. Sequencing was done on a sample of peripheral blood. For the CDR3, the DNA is TGTGCCAGCCTAGTTTCCCTGAACACTGAAGCTTTCTTT. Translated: CASLVSLNTEAFF.